This T cell receptor (beta chain) was found in a study of cytomegalovirus exposure and HLA in healthy donors. Primers: 60 Vbeta forward and 13 Jbeta reverse. Sequencing used immunoSEQ multiplex PCR; TCRdb keeps in-frame clones, though not all of them. The sample carries approximately 140,000 clones, 70% to 75% recorded once. Sample: PBMCs. The TCR was taken from a woman between 40 and 50 years old in good health and CMV-seronegative.

CDR3 amino acids: CASSFTGTTNEKLFF. CDR3 DNA: TGTGCCAGCAGCTTCACAGGGACAACTAATGAAAAACTGTTTTTT. The chain uses TRBV7-2 and TRBJ1-4, with D maybe TRBD1 (6 bases). CDR1 and CDR2 (germline): SGHTA, FQGNSA. The CDR3 runs 15 residues. V gave up 3 bases and J gave up 0 bases, with 8 bases separating them.